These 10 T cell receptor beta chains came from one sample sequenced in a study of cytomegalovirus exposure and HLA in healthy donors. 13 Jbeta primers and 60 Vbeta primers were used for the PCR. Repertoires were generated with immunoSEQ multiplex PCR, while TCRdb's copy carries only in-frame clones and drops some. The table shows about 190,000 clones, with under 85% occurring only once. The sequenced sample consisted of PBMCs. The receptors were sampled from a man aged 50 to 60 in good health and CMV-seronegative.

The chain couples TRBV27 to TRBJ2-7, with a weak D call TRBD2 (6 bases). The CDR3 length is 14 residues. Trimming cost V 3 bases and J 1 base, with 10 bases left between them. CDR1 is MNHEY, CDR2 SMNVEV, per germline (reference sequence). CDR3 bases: TGTGCCAGCAGTTTTTTGGGGGGATCCTACGAGCAGTACTTC. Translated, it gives CASSFLGGSYEQYF.

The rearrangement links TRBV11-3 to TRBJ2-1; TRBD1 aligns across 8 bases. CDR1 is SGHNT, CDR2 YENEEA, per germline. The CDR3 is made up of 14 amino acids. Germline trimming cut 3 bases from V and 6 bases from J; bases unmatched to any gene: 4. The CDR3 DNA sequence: TGTGCCAGCAGCTTGGACAGGGATTTCAATGAGCAGTTCTTC. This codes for CASSLDRDFNEQFF.

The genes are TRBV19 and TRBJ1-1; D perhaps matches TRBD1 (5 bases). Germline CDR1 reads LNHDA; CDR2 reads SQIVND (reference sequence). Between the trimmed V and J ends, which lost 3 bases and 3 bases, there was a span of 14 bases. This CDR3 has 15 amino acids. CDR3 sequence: CASSIPAGSHTEAFF. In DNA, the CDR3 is TGTGCCAGTAGTATCCCTGCAGGGTCTCACACTGAAGCTTTCTTT.

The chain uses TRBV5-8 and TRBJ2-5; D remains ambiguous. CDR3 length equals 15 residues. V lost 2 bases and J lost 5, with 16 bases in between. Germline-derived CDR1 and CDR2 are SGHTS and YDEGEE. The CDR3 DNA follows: TGTGCCAGCAGCTTTGCGGCCCTGGTGGGTGAGACCCAGTACTTC. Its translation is CASSFAALVGETQYF.

This CDR3 is CASSDSRMYGYTF. The CDR3 nucleotides are TGTGCCAGTAGCGACAGTAGGATGTATGGCTACACCTTC. The J gene is TRBJ1-2, the V gene TRBV19; D possibly corresponds to TRBD1 (5 bases). The CDR3 is 13 amino acids. Germline CDR1 is LNHDA and CDR2 is SQIVND (reference sequence). V dropped 6 bases and J dropped 5 bases, with 13 bases sitting between them. The whole variable domain, remainder taken from reference TRBV19 and TRBJ1-2, is DGGITQSPKYLFRKEGQNVTLSCEQNLNHDAMYWYRQDPGQGLRLIYYSQIVNDFQKGDIAEGYSVSREKKESFPLTVTSAQKNPTAFYLCASSDSRMYGYTFGSGTRLTVV.

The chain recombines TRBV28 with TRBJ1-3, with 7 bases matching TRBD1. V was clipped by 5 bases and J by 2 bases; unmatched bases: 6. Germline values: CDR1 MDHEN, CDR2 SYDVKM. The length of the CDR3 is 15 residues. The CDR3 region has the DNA TGTGCCAGCAGTCTCCCGGACAGGACTGGAAACACCATATATTTT. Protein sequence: CASSLPDRTGNTIYF.

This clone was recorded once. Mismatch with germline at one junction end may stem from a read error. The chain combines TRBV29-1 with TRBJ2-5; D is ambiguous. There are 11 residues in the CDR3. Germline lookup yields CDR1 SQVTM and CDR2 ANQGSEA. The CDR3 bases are TGCAGCGTTCACAGCCAAGAGACCCGGTACTTC. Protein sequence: CSVHSQETRYF.

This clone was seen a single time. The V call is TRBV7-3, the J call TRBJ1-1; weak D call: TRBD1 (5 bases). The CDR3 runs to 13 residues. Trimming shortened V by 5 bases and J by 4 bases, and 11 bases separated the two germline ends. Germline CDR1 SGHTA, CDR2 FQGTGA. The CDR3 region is CASSPRQFTEAFF. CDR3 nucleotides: TGTGCCAGCAGCCCAAGACAGTTCACTGAAGCTTTCTTT. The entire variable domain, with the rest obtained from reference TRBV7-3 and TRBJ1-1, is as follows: GAGVSQTPSNKVTEKGKYVELRCDPISGHTALYWYRQSLGQGPEFLIYFQGTGAADDSGLPNDRFFAVRPEGSVSTLKIQRTERGDSAVYLCASSPRQFTEAFFGQGTRLTVV.

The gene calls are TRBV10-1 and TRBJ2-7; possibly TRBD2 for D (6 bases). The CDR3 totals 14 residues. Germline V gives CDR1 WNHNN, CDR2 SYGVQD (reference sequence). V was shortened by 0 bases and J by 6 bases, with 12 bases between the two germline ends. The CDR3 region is CASSESTGGCEQYF. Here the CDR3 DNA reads TGCGCCAGCAGTGAGTCGACCGGGGGATGCGAGCAGTACTTC.

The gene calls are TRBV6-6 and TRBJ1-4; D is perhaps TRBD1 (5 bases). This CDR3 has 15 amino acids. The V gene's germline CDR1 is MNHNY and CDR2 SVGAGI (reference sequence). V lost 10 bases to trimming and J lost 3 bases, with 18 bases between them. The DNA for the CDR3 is TGTGCCACCAACTCGGGGGGAACCTCTAATGAAAAACTGTTTTTT. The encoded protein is CATNSGGTSNEKLFF.